This TCR beta chain was sequenced during a study of cytomegalovirus exposure and HLA in healthy donors. Overall study results and limits: There were reportedly fewer N-insertions in an Asian-associated ancestry cluster than the roughly 670-donor mean, in a later analysis. Association of a missense DCLRE1C variant with TCR beta V- and J-gene trimming was reported in a later analysis.

This clone was counted between two and nine times. Its antigen is currently unknown. Use of 60 Vbeta and 13 Jbeta primers characterized the PCR. Here immunoSEQ multiplex PCR was the method, and the copy in TCRdb shows in-frame clones only, minus some. The table includes 65,000 to 100,000 clones, 75% detected once. Germline-derived CDR1 and CDR2 are SGHRS and YFSETQ. With 3 bases removed from V and 2 bases from J, the gap between germline ends came to 14 bases. This CDR3 region has 15 residues. The sample consisted of PBMCs. The V call is TRBV5-1, the J call TRBJ1-1; maybe TRBD1 (5 bases). The clonotype comes from a middle-aged man in good health and CMV-seronegative. The CDR3 DNA is TGCGCCAGCAGCTCTTGGGAGGGACTAAACACTGAAGCTTTCTTT. It translates to CASSSWEGLNTEAFF.